This is a list of T cell receptor beta chains from one sample in a study of OX40 agonist ivuxolimab in advanced cancers. Libraries were prepared by immunoSEQ multiplex PCR; TCRdb keeps only in-frame clonotypes and omits some of them. The sample lists tens of thousands of clones; under 90% were seen once. Source: CD4+ or CD8+ T cells sorted from blood, taken in a trial of the OX40 agonist ivuxolimab. The receptors were gathered from an adult with an advanced solid tumor such as melanoma, head and neck, liver or kidney cancer. CDR3s include the opening cysteine and the closing phenylalanine or tryptophan. The D gene is left open where the match is weak. Some rows have no size entry. The others give once, few or many, or a class for an expanded clone.

CDR3nt: TGTGCCATCAGGGGGGGCCAGGGCCAATACAATGAGCAGTTCTTC; CDR3aa: CAIRGGQGQYNEQFF; d_gene: .; j_gene: TRBJ2-1; abundance: .; v_gene: TRBV10-3
CDR3nt: TGTGCCAGCAGCGGCGATTCGATATATGGCTACACCTTC; CDR3aa: CASSGDSIYGYTF; d_gene: .; j_gene: TRBJ1-2; abundance: .; v_gene: TRBV7-9
CDR3nt: TGTGCCAGCTCAGAGGACAGGCTGAACTATGGCTACACCTTC; CDR3aa: CASSEDRLNYGYTF; d_gene: TRBD1; j_gene: TRBJ1-2; abundance: .; v_gene: TRBV18
CDR3nt: TGTGCCTTCTGTAAGCTAACCGTGAACACTGAAGCTTTCTTT; CDR3aa: CAFCKLTVNTEAFF; d_gene: .; j_gene: TRBJ1-1; abundance: .; v_gene: TRBV30
CDR3nt: TGTGCCAGCAGCTACAACCCCGGGACTCCCTCCGGCTCTGGAAACACCATATATTTT; CDR3aa: CASSYNPGTPSGSGNTIYF; d_gene: .; j_gene: TRBJ1-3; abundance: .; v_gene: TRBV7-2
CDR3nt: TGTGCCAGCAGCATATCCGGGACAGGCTTTATCTCTGGAAACACCATATATTTT; CDR3aa: CASSISGTGFISGNTIYF; d_gene: TRBD1; j_gene: TRBJ1-3; abundance: once; v_gene: TRBV7-8
CDR3nt: TGTGCCTGGAGTGTATCGGGGGATGTGCCTGGAAACACCATATATTTT; CDR3aa: CAWSVSGDVPGNTIYF; d_gene: .; j_gene: TRBJ1-3; abundance: .; v_gene: TRBV30
CDR3nt: TGTGCCAGCAGTTACTCCCTGAATCAGCCCCAGCATTTT; CDR3aa: CASSYSLNQPQHF; d_gene: .; j_gene: TRBJ1-5; abundance: .; v_gene: TRBV6-5
CDR3nt: TGTGCCAGCAGCACCCCCGGGGGGTTGAGAACAGATACGCAGTATTTT; CDR3aa: CASSTPGGLRTDTQYF; d_gene: .; j_gene: TRBJ2-3; abundance: .; v_gene: TRBV21-1
CDR3nt: TGTGCCAGCAGTGCGTTGCGGGGGGCACAAGAGACCCAGTACTTC; CDR3aa: CASSALRGAQETQYF; d_gene: TRBD2; j_gene: TRBJ2-5; abundance: .; v_gene: TRBV2
CDR3nt: TGCGCCAGCAGCCAAGGGGGGGCCGTACCCCTAACTACTGAAGCTTTCTTT; CDR3aa: CASSQGGAVPLTTEAFF; d_gene: .; j_gene: TRBJ1-1; abundance: .; v_gene: TRBV4-1
CDR3nt: TGCGCCAGCAGCTCCGGGGGTCGCGGGGAGCTGTTTTTT; CDR3aa: CASSSGGRGELFF; d_gene: .; j_gene: TRBJ2-2; abundance: .; v_gene: TRBV5-1
CDR3nt: TGCGCCAGCAGCCAAGATTTCATTAGCGGGGGCCCAGATACGCAGTATTTT; CDR3aa: CASSQDFISGGPDTQYF; d_gene: TRBD2; j_gene: TRBJ2-3; abundance: .; v_gene: TRBV4-1
CDR3nt: TGTGCCAGCAGCTCCGGTTGGGGTGAGCAGTTCTTC; CDR3aa: CASSSGWGEQFF; d_gene: .; j_gene: TRBJ2-1; abundance: .; v_gene: TRBV5-5
CDR3nt: TGTGCCAGCAGCCAAGGCCGGGGCTTTCCTGAGGACGAGCAGTACTTC; CDR3aa: CASSQGRGFPEDEQYF; d_gene: .; j_gene: TRBJ2-7; abundance: once; v_gene: TRBV4-2
CDR3nt: TGTGCAAGTCGCAGAGAATCTCTAGCGGGGATTGATACGCAGTATTTT; CDR3aa: CASRRESLAGIDTQYF; d_gene: .; j_gene: TRBJ2-3; abundance: .; v_gene: TRBV12-2
CDR3nt: TGTGCCAGCAGTGGTCACAGGGGGCGGACAGATACGCAGTATTTT; CDR3aa: CASSGHRGRTDTQYF; d_gene: TRBD1; j_gene: TRBJ2-3; abundance: .; v_gene: TRBV25-1
CDR3nt: TGTGCCTGGAGTGTAGGGGGCGGGGGGCGGTATGAGCAGTTCTTC; CDR3aa: CAWSVGGGGRYEQFF; d_gene: .; j_gene: TRBJ2-1; abundance: .; v_gene: TRBV30
CDR3nt: TGTGCCAGCAGCTCACCGAGGGAGGGGAGCACTGAAGCTTTCTTT; CDR3aa: CASSSPREGSTEAFF; d_gene: .; j_gene: TRBJ1-1; abundance: medium-sized; v_gene: TRBV7-2
CDR3nt: TGCGCCAGCAGCTTGGACCGCACCGGGGAGCTGTTTTTT; CDR3aa: CASSLDRTGELFF; d_gene: .; j_gene: TRBJ2-2; abundance: .; v_gene: TRBV5-1
CDR3nt: TGTGCCAGCAGTGGGGGACAGGGCCTCTATGGCTACACCTTC; CDR3aa: CASSGGQGLYGYTF; d_gene: TRBD1; j_gene: TRBJ1-2; abundance: .; v_gene: TRBV6-1
CDR3nt: TGTGCCAGCTCACCACCGGGACAGAGGAGCACAGATACGCAGTATTTT; CDR3aa: CASSPPGQRSTDTQYF; d_gene: TRBD1; j_gene: TRBJ2-3; abundance: once; v_gene: TRBV18
CDR3nt: TGTGCCAGCAGCTTGGAGACCTCTGCAACTAATGAAAAACTGTTTTTT; CDR3aa: CASSLETSATNEKLFF; d_gene: .; j_gene: TRBJ1-4; abundance: .; v_gene: TRBV5-4
CDR3nt: TGTGCCAGCAGTCTCAGGACGGCTGGGGCCAACGTCCTGACTTTC; CDR3aa: CASSLRTAGANVLTF; d_gene: .; j_gene: TRBJ2-6; abundance: .; v_gene: TRBV28
CDR3nt: TGTGCCAGTAGTATAGATCTAGGGACGGTCTCCTACAATGAGCAGTTCTTC; CDR3aa: CASSIDLGTVSYNEQFF; d_gene: .; j_gene: TRBJ2-1; abundance: .; v_gene: TRBV19
CDR3nt: TGTGCCAGCAGCTTGGGACAGGCGGGGAGCACTGAAGCTTTCTTT; CDR3aa: CASSLGQAGSTEAFF; d_gene: .; j_gene: TRBJ1-1; abundance: .; v_gene: TRBV5-5
CDR3nt: TGTGCCAGCAGGCGGGGGGGCCTTCCCACCGGGGAGCTGTTTTTT; CDR3aa: CASRRGGLPTGELFF; d_gene: TRBD2; j_gene: TRBJ2-2; abundance: .; v_gene: TRBV6-5
CDR3nt: TGTGCCAGCAGCCGCCCTTTTAGCGATGAGCAGTTCTTC; CDR3aa: CASSRPFSDEQFF; d_gene: .; j_gene: TRBJ2-1; abundance: .; v_gene: TRBV7-2
CDR3nt: TGCAGCGTGACGGGGCATTTGAACACTGAAGCTTTCTTT; CDR3aa: CSVTGHLNTEAFF; d_gene: .; j_gene: TRBJ1-1; abundance: .; v_gene: TRBV29-1
CDR3nt: TGTGCCAGCAGCTCCGGTTTCCTCAATCAGCCCCAGCATTTT; CDR3aa: CASSSGFLNQPQHF; d_gene: .; j_gene: TRBJ1-5; abundance: many; v_gene: TRBV5-5
CDR3nt: TGTGCCAGCGGCTCGGGGGCCCCCTCCTACGAGCAGTACTTC; CDR3aa: CASGSGAPSYEQYF; d_gene: .; j_gene: TRBJ2-7; abundance: .; v_gene: TRBV9
CDR3nt: TGCGCCAGCAGCTTCAATCTCCACACCGGGGAGCTGTTTTTT; CDR3aa: CASSFNLHTGELFF; d_gene: .; j_gene: TRBJ2-2; abundance: .; v_gene: TRBV5-1
CDR3nt: TGTGCCAGCAGCTTAGATACCAGGGACACCGAGCAGTACTTC; CDR3aa: CASSLDTRDTEQYF; d_gene: .; j_gene: TRBJ2-7; abundance: .; v_gene: TRBV5-4
CDR3nt: TGTGCCAGCAGCTCCGACCGCCTCGGATTCACTGAAGCTTTCTTT; CDR3aa: CASSSDRLGFTEAFF; d_gene: .; j_gene: TRBJ1-1; abundance: .; v_gene: TRBV7-2
CDR3nt: TGTGCCAGCAGCCCTGGACTGACGAACACCGGGGAGCTGTTTTTT; CDR3aa: CASSPGLTNTGELFF; d_gene: .; j_gene: TRBJ2-2; abundance: .; v_gene: TRBV7-3
CDR3nt: TGTGCCAGCAGCTCCACGGGGGGCCTGTCCAAAAACATTCAGTACTTC; CDR3aa: CASSSTGGLSKNIQYF; d_gene: .; j_gene: TRBJ2-4; abundance: .; v_gene: TRBV11-3
CDR3nt: TGCAGCGTTGAAGAAGCGGGCCAGGGTGGCTACACCTTC; CDR3aa: CSVEEAGQGGYTF; d_gene: .; j_gene: TRBJ1-2; abundance: once; v_gene: TRBV29-1
CDR3nt: TGCGCCAGCAGCTTGGATAGGGGCGGAGGAAACACCATATATTTT; CDR3aa: CASSLDRGGGNTIYF; d_gene: .; j_gene: TRBJ1-3; abundance: .; v_gene: TRBV5-1
CDR3nt: TGTGCCAGCAGGACGGGACATAACTATGGCTACACCTTC; CDR3aa: CASRTGHNYGYTF; d_gene: .; j_gene: TRBJ1-2; abundance: .; v_gene: TRBV6-5
CDR3nt: TGTGCCAGCAGCGTAGGGGGCGAGAACACTGAAGCTTTCTTT; CDR3aa: CASSVGGENTEAFF; d_gene: .; j_gene: TRBJ1-1; abundance: .; v_gene: TRBV9
CDR3nt: TGTGCCAGTAGTATAGGGGGAGACTCCTACAATGAGCAGTTCTTC; CDR3aa: CASSIGGDSYNEQFF; d_gene: .; j_gene: TRBJ2-1; abundance: .; v_gene: TRBV19
CDR3nt: TGTGCCAGCAGCTTCGGGACAGCTGGGGCCAACGTCCTGACTTTC; CDR3aa: CASSFGTAGANVLTF; d_gene: TRBD1; j_gene: TRBJ2-6; abundance: .; v_gene: TRBV7-9
CDR3nt: TGTGCCATCAGTGACAGACAGGACCATGGCTACACCTTC; CDR3aa: CAISDRQDHGYTF; d_gene: .; j_gene: TRBJ1-2; abundance: .; v_gene: TRBV10-3
CDR3nt: TGCGCCAGCAGCTTCGACAGTTACAATGAGCAGTTCTTC; CDR3aa: CASSFDSYNEQFF; d_gene: .; j_gene: TRBJ2-1; abundance: .; v_gene: TRBV5-1
CDR3nt: TGTGCCAGCAGCTTAGGAAATTCACCCCTCCACTTT; CDR3aa: CASSLGNSPLHF; d_gene: .; j_gene: TRBJ1-6; abundance: .; v_gene: TRBV11-2
CDR3nt: TGCGCCAGCAGCCAGGGGGGGGGCTACACCTTC; CDR3aa: CASSQGGGYTF; d_gene: .; j_gene: TRBJ1-2; abundance: .; v_gene: TRBV4-1
CDR3nt: TGTGCCAGCAGCCTAACAGGGGGCGAGGGCTACACCTTC; CDR3aa: CASSLTGGEGYTF; d_gene: TRBD1; j_gene: TRBJ1-2; abundance: .; v_gene: TRBV28
CDR3nt: TGTGCCAGCAGCAGAGACTACGAGCAGTACTTC; CDR3aa: CASSRDYEQYF; d_gene: .; j_gene: TRBJ2-7; abundance: .; v_gene: TRBV5-6
CDR3nt: TGCGCCAGCAGCTTGGAGGGGGCAAGGAACACTGAAGCTTTCTTT; CDR3aa: CASSLEGARNTEAFF; d_gene: TRBD1; j_gene: TRBJ1-1; abundance: .; v_gene: TRBV5-1
CDR3nt: TGTGCCTGGAGCCTGACAAGATTCGATCAGCCCCAGCATTTT; CDR3aa: CAWSLTRFDQPQHF; d_gene: .; j_gene: TRBJ1-5; abundance: .; v_gene: TRBV30
CDR3nt: TGTGCCATCAGTCTTAGCGGGGGCATAGATACGCAGTATTTT; CDR3aa: CAISLSGGIDTQYF; d_gene: TRBD2; j_gene: TRBJ2-3; abundance: .; v_gene: TRBV10-3